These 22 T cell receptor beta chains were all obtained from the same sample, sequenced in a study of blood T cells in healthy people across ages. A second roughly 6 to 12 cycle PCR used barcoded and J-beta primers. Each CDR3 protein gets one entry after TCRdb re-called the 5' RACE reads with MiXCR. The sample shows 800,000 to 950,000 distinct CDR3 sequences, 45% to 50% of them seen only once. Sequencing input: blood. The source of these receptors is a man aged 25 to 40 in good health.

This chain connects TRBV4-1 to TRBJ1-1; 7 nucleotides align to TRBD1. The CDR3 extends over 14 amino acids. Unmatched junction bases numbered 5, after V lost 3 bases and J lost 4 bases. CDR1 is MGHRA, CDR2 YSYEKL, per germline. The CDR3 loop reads CASSQTGRVTEAFF. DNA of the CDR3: TGCGCCAGCAGCCAGACAGGGCGGGTCACTGAAGCTTTCTTT.

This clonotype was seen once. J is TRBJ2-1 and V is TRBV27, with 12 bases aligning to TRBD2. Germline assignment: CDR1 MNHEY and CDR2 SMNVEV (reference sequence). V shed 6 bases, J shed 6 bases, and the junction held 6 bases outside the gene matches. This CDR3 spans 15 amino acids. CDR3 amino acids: CASSPSGGGFNEQFF. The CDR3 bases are TGTGCCAGCAGCCCTAGCGGGGGGGGATTCAATGAGCAGTTCTTC.

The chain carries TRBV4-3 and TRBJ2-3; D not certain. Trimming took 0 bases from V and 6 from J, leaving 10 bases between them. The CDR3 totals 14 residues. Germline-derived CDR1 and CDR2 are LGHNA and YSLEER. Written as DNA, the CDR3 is TGCGCCAGCAGCCAAGATATCCCCAGGGATACGCAGTATTTT. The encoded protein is CASSQDIPRDTQYF.

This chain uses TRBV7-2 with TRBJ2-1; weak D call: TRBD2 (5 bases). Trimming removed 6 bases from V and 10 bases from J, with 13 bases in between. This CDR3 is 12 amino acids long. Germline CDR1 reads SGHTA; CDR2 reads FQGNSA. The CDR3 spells CASRQTPGEQFF. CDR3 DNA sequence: TGTGCCAGCAGACAAACCCCGGGGGAGCAGTTCTTC.

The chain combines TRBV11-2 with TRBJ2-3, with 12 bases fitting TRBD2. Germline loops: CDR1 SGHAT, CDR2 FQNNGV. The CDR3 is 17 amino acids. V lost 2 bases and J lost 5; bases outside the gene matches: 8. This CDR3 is CASSLRASGGAIDTQYF. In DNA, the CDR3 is TGTGCCAGCAGCTTACGCGCTAGCGGGGGGGCAATAGATACGCAGTATTTT.

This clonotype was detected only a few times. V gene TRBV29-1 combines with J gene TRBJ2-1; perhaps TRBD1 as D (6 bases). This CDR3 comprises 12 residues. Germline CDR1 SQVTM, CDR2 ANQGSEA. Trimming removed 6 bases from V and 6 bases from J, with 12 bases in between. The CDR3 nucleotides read TGCAGCGTCGGCTTACAGGGCAATGAGCAGTTCTTC. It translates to CSVGLQGNEQFF.

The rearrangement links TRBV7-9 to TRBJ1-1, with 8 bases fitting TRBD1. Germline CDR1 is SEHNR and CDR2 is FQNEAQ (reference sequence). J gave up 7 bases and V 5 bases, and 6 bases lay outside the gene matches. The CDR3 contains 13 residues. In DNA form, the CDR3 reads TGTGCCAGCAGCAAGGGACAGGCGAGTGAAGCTTTCTTT. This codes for CASSKGQASEAFF.

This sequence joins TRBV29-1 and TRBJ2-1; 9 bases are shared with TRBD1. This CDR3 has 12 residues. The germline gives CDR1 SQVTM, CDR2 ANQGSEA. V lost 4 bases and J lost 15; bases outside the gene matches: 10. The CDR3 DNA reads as TGCAGCGTTGCCCACAATCGGGACAGGGTGTTCTTC. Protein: CSVAHNRDRVFF.

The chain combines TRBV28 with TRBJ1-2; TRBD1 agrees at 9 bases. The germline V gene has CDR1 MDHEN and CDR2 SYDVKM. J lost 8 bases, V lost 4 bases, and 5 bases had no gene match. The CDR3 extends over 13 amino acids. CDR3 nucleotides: TGTGCCAGCAGTTCGGGGACAGGGAAAGGCTACACCTTC. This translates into CASSSGTGKGYTF.

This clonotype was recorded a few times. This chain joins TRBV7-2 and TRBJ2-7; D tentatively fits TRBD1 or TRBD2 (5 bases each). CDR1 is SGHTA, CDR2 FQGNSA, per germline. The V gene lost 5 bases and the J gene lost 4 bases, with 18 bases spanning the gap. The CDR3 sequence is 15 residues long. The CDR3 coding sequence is TGTGCCAGCAGCGCAGGGACCCAGCAAATGTACGAGCAGTACTTC. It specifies CASSAGTQQMYEQYF.

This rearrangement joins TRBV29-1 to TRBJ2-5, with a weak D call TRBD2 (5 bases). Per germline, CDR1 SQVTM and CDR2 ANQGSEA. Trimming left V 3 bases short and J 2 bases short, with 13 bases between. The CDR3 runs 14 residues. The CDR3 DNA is TGCAGCGTTGAGCCGGACGAGGGACAAGAGACCCAGTACTTC. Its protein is CSVEPDEGQETQYF.

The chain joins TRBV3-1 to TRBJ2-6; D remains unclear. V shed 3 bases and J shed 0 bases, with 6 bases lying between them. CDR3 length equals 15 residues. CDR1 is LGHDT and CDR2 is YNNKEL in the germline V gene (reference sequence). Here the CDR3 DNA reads TGTGCCAGCAGCCAGTTCGTCTCTGGGGCCAACGTCCTGACTTTC. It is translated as CASSQFVSGANVLTF. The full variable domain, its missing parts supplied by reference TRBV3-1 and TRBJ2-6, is DTAVSQTPKYLVTQMGNDKSIKCEQNLGHDTMYWYKQDSKKFLKIMFSYNNKELIINETVPNRFSPKSPDKAHLNLHINSLELGDSAVYFCASSQFVSGANVLTFGAGSRLTVL.

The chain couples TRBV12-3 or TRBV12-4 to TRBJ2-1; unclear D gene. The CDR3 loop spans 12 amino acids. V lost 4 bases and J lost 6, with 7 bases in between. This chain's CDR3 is CASSSNSNEQFF. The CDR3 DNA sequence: TGTGCCAGCAGTTCCAATTCCAATGAGCAGTTCTTC.

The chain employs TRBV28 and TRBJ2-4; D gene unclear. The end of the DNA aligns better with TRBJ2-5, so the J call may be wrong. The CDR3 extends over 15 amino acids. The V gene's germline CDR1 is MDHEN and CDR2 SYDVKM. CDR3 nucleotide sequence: TGTGCCAGCAGTTTACAAGCGTATATTGGAGAGACCCAGTACTTC. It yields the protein CASSLQAYIGETQYF.

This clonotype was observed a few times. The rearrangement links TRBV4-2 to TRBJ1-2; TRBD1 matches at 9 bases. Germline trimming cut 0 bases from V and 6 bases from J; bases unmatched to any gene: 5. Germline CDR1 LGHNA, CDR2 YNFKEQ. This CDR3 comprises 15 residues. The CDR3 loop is CASSQDLGTGNGYTF. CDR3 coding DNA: TGTGCCAGCAGCCAAGATCTGGGGACAGGGAATGGCTACACCTTC.

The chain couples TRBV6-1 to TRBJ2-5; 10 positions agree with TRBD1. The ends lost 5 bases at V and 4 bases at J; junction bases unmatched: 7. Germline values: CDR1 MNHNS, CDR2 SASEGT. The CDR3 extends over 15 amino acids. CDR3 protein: CASSQTRQGAETQYF. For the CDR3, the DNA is TGTGCCAGCAGTCAAACCCGACAGGGGGCAGAGACCCAGTACTTC.

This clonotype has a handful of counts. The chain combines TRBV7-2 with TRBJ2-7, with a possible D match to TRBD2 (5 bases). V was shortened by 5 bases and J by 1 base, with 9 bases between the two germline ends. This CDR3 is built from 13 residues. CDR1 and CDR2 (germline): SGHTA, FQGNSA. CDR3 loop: CASSQPGSYEQYF. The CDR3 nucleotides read TGTGCCAGCAGCCAACCGGGGTCCTACGAGCAGTACTTC. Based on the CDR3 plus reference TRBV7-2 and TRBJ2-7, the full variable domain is GAGVSQSPSNKVTEKGKDVELRCDPISGHTALYWYRQSLGQGLEFLIYFQGNSAPDKSGLPSDRFSAERTGGSVSTLTIQRTQQEDSAVYLCASSQPGSYEQYFGPGTRLTVT.

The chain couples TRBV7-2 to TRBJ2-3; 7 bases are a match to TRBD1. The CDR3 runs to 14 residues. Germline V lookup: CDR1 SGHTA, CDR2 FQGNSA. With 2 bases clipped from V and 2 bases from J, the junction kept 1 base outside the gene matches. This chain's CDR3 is CASSLKGATDTQYF. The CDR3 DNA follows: TGTGCCAGCAGCTTAAAGGGGGCCACAGATACGCAGTATTTT.

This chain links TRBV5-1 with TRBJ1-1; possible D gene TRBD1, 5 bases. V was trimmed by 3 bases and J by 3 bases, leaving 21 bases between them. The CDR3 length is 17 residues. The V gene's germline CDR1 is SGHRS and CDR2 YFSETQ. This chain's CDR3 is CASSSVHWDPRYTEAFF. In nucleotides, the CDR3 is TGCGCCAGCAGCTCGGTTCATTGGGACCCTCGGTACACTGAAGCTTTCTTT.

CDR3 protein: CASSYQGLDYNEQFF. In DNA, the CDR3 is TGCGCCAGCAGCTATCAGGGGCTGGACTACAATGAGCAGTTCTTC. J is TRBJ2-1 and V is TRBV5-1; possibly TRBD1 for D (6 bases). V lost 3 bases to trimming and J lost 3 bases, with 13 bases between them. This CDR3 has 15 residues. The germline gives CDR1 SGHRS, CDR2 YFSETQ.

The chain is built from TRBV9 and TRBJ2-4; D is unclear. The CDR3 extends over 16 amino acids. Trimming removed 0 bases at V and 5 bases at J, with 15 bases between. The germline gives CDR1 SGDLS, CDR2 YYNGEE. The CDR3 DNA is TGTGCCAGCAGCGTAGGGCTCCAAGTCCCTGAAAACATTCAGTACTTC. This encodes CASSVGLQVPENIQYF.

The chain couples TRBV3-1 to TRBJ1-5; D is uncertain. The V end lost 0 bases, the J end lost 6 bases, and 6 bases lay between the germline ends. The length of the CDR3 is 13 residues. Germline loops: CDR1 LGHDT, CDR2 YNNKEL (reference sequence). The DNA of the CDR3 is TGTGCCAGCAGCCAAGATGCGGGTCAGCCCCAGCATTTT. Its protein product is CASSQDAGQPQHF. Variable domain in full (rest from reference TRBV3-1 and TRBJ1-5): DTAVSQTPKYLVTQMGNDKSIKCEQNLGHDTMYWYKQDSKKFLKIMFSYNNKELIINETVPNRFSPKSPDKAHLNLHINSLELGDSAVYFCASSQDAGQPQHFGDGTRLSIL.